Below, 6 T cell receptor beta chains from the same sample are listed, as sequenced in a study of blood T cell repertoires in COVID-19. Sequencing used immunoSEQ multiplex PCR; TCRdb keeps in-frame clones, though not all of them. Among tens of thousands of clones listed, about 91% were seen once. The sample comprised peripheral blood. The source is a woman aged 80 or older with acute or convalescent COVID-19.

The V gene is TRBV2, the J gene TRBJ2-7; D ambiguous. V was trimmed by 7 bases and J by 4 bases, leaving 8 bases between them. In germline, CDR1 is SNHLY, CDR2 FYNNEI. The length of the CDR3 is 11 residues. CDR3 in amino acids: CASTGAYEQYF. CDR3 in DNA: TGTGCCAGCACCGGTGCTTACGAGCAGTACTTC.

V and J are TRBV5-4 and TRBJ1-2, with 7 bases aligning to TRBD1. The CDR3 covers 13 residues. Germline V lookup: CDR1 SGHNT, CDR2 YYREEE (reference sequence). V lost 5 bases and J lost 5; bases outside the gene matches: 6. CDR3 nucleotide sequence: TGTGCCAGCAGTGAAGGGGGCGGGTATGGCTACACCTTC. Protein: CASSEGGGYGYTF.

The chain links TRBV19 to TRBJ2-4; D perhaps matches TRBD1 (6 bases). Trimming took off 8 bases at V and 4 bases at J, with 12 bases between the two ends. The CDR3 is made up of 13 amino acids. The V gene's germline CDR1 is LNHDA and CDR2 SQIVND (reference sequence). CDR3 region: CASSGGWKNIQYF. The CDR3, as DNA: TGTGCCAGTTCTGGGGGCTGGAAAAACATTCAGTACTTC.

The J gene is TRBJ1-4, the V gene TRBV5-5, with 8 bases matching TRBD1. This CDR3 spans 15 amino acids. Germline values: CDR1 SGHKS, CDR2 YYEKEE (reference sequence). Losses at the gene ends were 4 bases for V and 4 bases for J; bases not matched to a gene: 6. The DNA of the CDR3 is TGTGCCAGCAGCAACCAACAGGGGGTTAATGAAAAACTGTTTTTT. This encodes CASSNQQGVNEKLFF.

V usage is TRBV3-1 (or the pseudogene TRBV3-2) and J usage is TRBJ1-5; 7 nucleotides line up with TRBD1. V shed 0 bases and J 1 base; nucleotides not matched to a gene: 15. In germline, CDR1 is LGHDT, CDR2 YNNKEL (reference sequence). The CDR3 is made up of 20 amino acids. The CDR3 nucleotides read TGTGCCAGCAGCCAAGAAGCTAAGGACAGGCGGTATATGAGCAATCAGCCCCAGCATTTT. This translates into CASSQEAKDRRYMSNQPQHF.

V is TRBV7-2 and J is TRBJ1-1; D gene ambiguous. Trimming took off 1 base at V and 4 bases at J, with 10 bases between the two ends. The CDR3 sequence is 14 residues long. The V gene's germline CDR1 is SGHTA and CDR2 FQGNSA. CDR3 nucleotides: TGTGCCAGCAGCTTAGTTCGAGGGCGCACTGAAGCTTTCTTT. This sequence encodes CASSLVRGRTEAFF.